The T cell receptor beta chain described here comes from a study of T cell responses to AZD1222 COVID-19 vaccine. Assay used: immunoSEQ multiplex PCR; TCRdb lists only in-frame clones, some missing. The sample carries 85,000 to 130,000 clones, roughly 87% recorded once. Note on this clone: Its antigen is undetermined.

The CDR3 spans 16 residues. Germline V lookup: CDR1 LGHNA, CDR2 YSLEER. V dropped 2 bases and J dropped 6; count of bases not matched to a gene: 8. Whole-study results and caveats: Repertoires were obtained only post-peak T cell response. As reported, nearly half of all spike-specific TCRs target variant regions that are unmutated. Spike-specific TCR repertoires showed rising breadth and depth after two AZD1222 doses.

The rearrangement links TRBV4-3 to TRBJ2-2; 8 bases are a match to TRBD1. This TCR was recovered from an adult who received the AZD1222 COVID-19 vaccine. The sequences come from peripheral blood, collected 28 days after the second AZD1222 dose. The CDR3 region has the DNA TGCGCCAGCAGCCAATCGTCGGACAGGGCGGCCGGGGAGCTGTTTTTT. As protein: CASSQSSDRAAGELFF.